Here is one TCR beta chain with its context. This table comes from immunoSEQ multiplex PCR, and its TCRdb copy is limited to in-frame clones, with some not included. The sample records around 160,000 clones, roughly 94% being singletons. This sample is drawn from a study of T cell responses to AZD1222 COVID-19 vaccine. Germline V gene sequence: CDR1 MDHEN, CDR2 SYDVKM. The CDR3 extends over 16 amino acids. Trimming shortened V by 2 bases and J by 1 base, and 14 bases separated the two germline ends. The receptor's source is an adult who received the AZD1222 COVID-19 vaccine. Sequences were derived from peripheral blood, sampled 28 days after the second AZD1222 dose. This chain links TRBV28 with TRBJ1-1; D possibly corresponds to TRBD1 (6 bases). The CDR3 sequence is CASSLSDRTPNTEAFF. The CDR3 DNA is TGTGCCAGCAGTTTAAGTGACAGGACCCCGAACACTGAAGCTTTCTTT.